Presented here are 8 T cell receptor beta chains from one specimen sequenced in a study of T-cell reconstitution after alpha-beta-depleted transplantation in children. Using unique molecular identifiers, the investigators prepared the TCRbeta library. TCRdb re-analysed the PCR reads in MiXCR, keeping a single row per CDR3 protein. The sample lists 500,000 to 650,000 distinct CDR3 sequences, under 15% occurring once. The input for sequencing was PBMCs, mostly from graft donor cells, taken 360 days after TCRalphabeta/CD19-depleted stem cell transplant. Receptors originate from a male patient under 18 who had a stem cell transplant for acute myeloid leukemia, so the T cells may come from the graft donor.

This clonotype was seen at least ten times. V usage is TRBV10-3 and J usage is TRBJ2-3; 7 bases align to TRBD2. This CDR3 contains 13 residues. The germline CDR1 and CDR2 sequences are ENHRY and SYGVKD. With 10 bases clipped from V and 0 bases from J, the junction kept 4 bases outside the gene matches. In nucleotides, the CDR3 is TGTGCCACCTATAGCGGGAGCACAGATACGCAGTATTTT. It is translated as CATYSGSTDTQYF.

This clonotype has a count of ten or more. The V and J genes are TRBV6-5 and TRBJ1-5; D gene unclear. The ends were cut back, 10 bases at V and 0 bases at J, with 22 bases in the middle. Germline lookup yields CDR1 MNHEY and CDR2 SVGAGI. The CDR3 totals 17 residues. The DNA of the CDR3 is TGTGCCACCGAGGATGAGAGCAGCCTATATAGCAATCAGCCCCAGCATTTT. It codes for CATEDESSLYSNQPQHF.

The rearrangement links TRBV4-3 to TRBJ2-5; 9 positions agree with TRBD2. This CDR3 spans 18 amino acids. The germline gives CDR1 LGHNA, CDR2 YSLEER. The V gene end was trimmed by 0 bases and the J gene end by 1 base; junction bases not matched to a gene: 9. The CDR3 nucleotides read TGCGCCAGCAGCCAAGAGGCCTCTTCTAGCGGGGCCCAAGAGACCCAGTACTTC. This codes for CASSQEASSSGAQETQYF.

Only a few counts were recorded for this clonotype. The V call is TRBV20-1, the J call TRBJ2-1; 10 bases align to TRBD2. From germline, CDR1 is DFQATT and CDR2 SNEGSKA (reference sequence). This CDR3 has 16 amino acids. The junction had 8 bases not matched to a gene; V was cut back by 0 bases and J by 6 bases. CDR3 residues: CSARDGAGGLVNEQFF. CDR3 sequence (DNA): TGCAGTGCTAGAGATGGAGCGGGAGGGTTAGTCAATGAGCAGTTCTTC.

This clonotype was counted between two and nine times. The chain employs TRBV29-1 and TRBJ2-7, with TRBD1 matching over 11 bases. The junction had 8 bases not matched to a gene; V was cut back by 6 bases and J by 7 bases. Germline lookup yields CDR1 SQVTM and CDR2 ANQGSEA. The CDR3 sequence is 13 residues long. CDR3 sequence: CSVGQGAWDEQYF. In nucleotides, the CDR3 is TGCAGCGTCGGACAGGGGGCCTGGGATGAGCAGTACTTC.

This clonotype occurred a few times. The chain has TRBV12-3 or TRBV12-4 and TRBJ1-2; tentative D call: TRBD1 (5 bases). Trimming stripped 5 bases from V and 8 bases from J, with 21 bases between. There are 15 residues in the CDR3. The CDR3 DNA reads as TGTGCCAGCAGTCCGGGGCTCTTGCAGGGCTGGGGCTACACCTTC. Its translation: CASSPGLLQGWGYTF.

This clonotype has more than one count but fewer than ten. V usage is TRBV5-1 and J usage is TRBJ1-5; the D gene is possibly TRBD1 (5 bases). The V end lost 0 bases, the J end lost 4 bases, and 14 bases lay between the germline ends. The germline V gene encodes CDR1 SGHRS and CDR2 YFSETQ. The CDR3 consists of 16 residues. DNA of the CDR3: TGCGCCAGCAGCTTGGAAGGGACCGCCGGGAATCAGCCCCAGCATTTT. It yields the protein CASSLEGTAGNQPQHF.

This clonotype was recorded a few times. V gene TRBV6-5 combines with J gene TRBJ2-1; TRBD1 matches at 9 bases. The CDR3 has 18 amino acids. CDR1 is MNHEY and CDR2 is SVGAGI in the germline V gene. V lost 0 bases to trimming and J lost 5 bases; unmatched junction nucleotides: 11. The chain's CDR3 is CASSYSSLGTGFHNEQFF. The CDR3 DNA sequence: TGTGCCAGCAGTTACTCGAGTTTGGGGACAGGGTTCCACAATGAGCAGTTCTTC.